This TCR beta chain was documented in a study of T cell responses to AZD1222 COVID-19 vaccine. Findings and limits, study-wide: Spike-specific TCR depth and breadth grew after two AZD1222 doses.

The CDR3 has 17 residues. CDR1 SGHNT and CDR2 YENEEA come from the germline V gene. V gave up 5 bases and J gave up 6 bases; unmatched junction bases: 14. In the case of this clone: Antigen specificity is unknown.

The repertoire was sequenced with immunoSEQ multiplex PCR; TCRdb's copy has only in-frame clones and lacks some. Here the sample spans 150,000 to 200,000 clones, around 90% being singletons. The clonotype originates from an adult in good health. This material consisted of peripheral blood, taken on day 0 of AZD1222 vaccination. This chain joins TRBV11-3 and TRBJ2-2; TRBD2 matches at 8 bases. The DNA of the CDR3 is TGTGCCAGCAGCCCTAATGGCCCCAGCGGGGGTGCCGGGGAGCTGTTTTTT. Translating it yields CASSPNGPSGGAGELFF. Filled out from reference TRBV11-3 and TRBJ2-2, the complete variable domain reads EAGVVQSPRYKIIEKKQPVAFWCNPISGHNTLYWYLQNLGQGPELLIRYENEEAVDDSQLPKDRFSAERLKGVDSTLKIQPAELGDSAVYLCASSPNGPSGGAGELFFGEGSRLTVL.